Below, 14 T cell receptor beta chains from the same sample are listed, as sequenced in a study of cytomegalovirus exposure and HLA in healthy donors. PCR involved 60 Vbeta and 13 Jbeta primers. Profiled with immunoSEQ multiplex PCR; TCRdb holds only in-frame clones, not every one. In the table there are about 270,000 clones, roughly two thirds of which are singletons. The specimen sequenced was PBMCs. The receptors stem from a female donor in good health and CMV-seronegative.

This chain uses TRBV5-1 with TRBJ1-4; D not resolved. This CDR3 comprises 14 residues. V was clipped by 0 bases and J by 8 bases, with 11 bases between them. Germline V gene data show CDR1 as SGHRS and CDR2 as YFSETQ. This CDR3 is CASSLVFREEKLFF. The CDR3 DNA reads TGCGCCAGCAGCTTGGTATTCCGGGAGGAAAAACTGTTTTTT.

The chain recombines TRBV11-2 with TRBJ2-7; TRBD1 agrees at 9 bases. V shed 4 bases and J 6 bases; nucleotides not matched to a gene: 4. CDR1 SGHAT and CDR2 FQNNGV come from the germline V gene. The CDR3 loop spans 13 amino acids. The CDR3: CASSSGQGSEQYF. For the CDR3, the DNA is TGTGCCAGCAGCTCCGGACAGGGGAGCGAGCAGTACTTC.

On this clone: The sample contains more than one DNA sequence encoding this CDR3. The V and J genes are TRBV5-1 and TRBJ1-2, with D tentatively TRBD1 (5 bases). V lost 0 bases and J lost 2, with 8 bases in between. The CDR3 totals 14 residues. Per the germline V gene, CDR1 is SGHRS and CDR2 is YFSETQ. In DNA, the CDR3 is TGCGCCAGCAGCTTGGGACAGTCCAACTATGGCTACACCTTC. This encodes CASSLGQSNYGYTF.

This clone appeared a few times. V is TRBV5-1 and J is TRBJ2-7; 9 nucleotides agree with TRBD1. V shed 4 bases and J 5 bases; nucleotides not matched to a gene: 10. The germline V gene encodes CDR1 SGHRS and CDR2 YFSETQ. The CDR3 totals 15 residues. The CDR3 reads CASSVSFGQGNEQYF. The DNA of the CDR3 is TGCGCCAGCAGCGTATCCTTCGGACAGGGGAACGAGCAGTACTTC.

In this sample, this clone turned up a few times. This specimen includes other DNA sequences encoding the same CDR3. The CDR3: CASSATRQGSSGYTF. CDR3 DNA: TGTGCCAGCAGTGCAACGCGCCAGGGGTCGTCTGGCTACACCTTC. The chain recombines TRBV27 with TRBJ1-2; a weak D match, TRBD1 (6 bases). The CDR3 has 15 amino acids. Looked up from germline, CDR1 is MNHEY and CDR2 is SMNVEV (reference sequence). The germline V and J ends were trimmed by 5 bases and 7 bases, with 20 bases remaining between them.

CDR3 nucleotide sequence: TGTGCCAGCAGCTTAGAACCGGGACAGGGAGCCACAGATACGCAGTATTTT. As protein: CASSLEPGQGATDTQYF. This rearrangement joins TRBV7-2 to TRBJ2-3; 9 bases line up with TRBD1. The CDR3 loop spans 17 amino acids. The junction had 7 bases not matched to a gene; V was cut back by 1 base and J by 2 bases. CDR1 and CDR2 (germline): SGHTA, FQGNSA.

This clone was detected a few times. The rearrangement uses TRBV5-6 and TRBJ2-2; TRBD2 agrees at 11 bases. Germline-derived CDR1 and CDR2 are SGHDT and YYEEEE. The junction had 4 bases not matched to a gene; V was cut back by 0 bases and J by 3 bases. This CDR3 is built from 17 residues. The DNA of the CDR3 is TGTGCCAGCAGCTTGGGGTGGACTAGCGGGCACACCGGGGAGCTGTTTTTT. Amino acids: CASSLGWTSGHTGELFF.

This chain connects TRBV7-2 to TRBJ2-3; possibly TRBD2 for D (5 bases). Germline assignment: CDR1 SGHTA and CDR2 FQGNSA. V was shortened by 4 bases and J by 5 bases, with 16 bases between the two germline ends. The CDR3 runs 15 residues. DNA of the CDR3: TGTGCCAGCAGCTGGCAGCGGCAATCGGTAGATACGCAGTATTTT. Its protein product is CASSWQRQSVDTQYF. Based on the CDR3 plus reference TRBV7-2 and TRBJ2-3, the full variable domain is GAGVSQSPSNKVTEKGKDVELRCDPISGHTALYWYRQSLGQGLEFLIYFQGNSAPDKSGLPSDRFSAERTGGSVSTLTIQRTQQEDSAVYLCASSWQRQSVDTQYFGPGTRLTVL.

This clone appeared once. V and J are TRBV5-6 and TRBJ2-5; D perhaps matches TRBD2 (5 bases). V lost 4 bases and J 5 bases, leaving 15 bases between the germline ends. Germline V gives CDR1 SGHDT, CDR2 YYEEEE. The CDR3 spans 14 residues. CDR3 sequence reads: CASSPGLREETQYF. The DNA of the CDR3 is TGTGCCAGCAGCCCCGGGCTGAGGGAGGAGACCCAGTACTTC.

This clone has just a few counts. The chain combines TRBV30 with TRBJ2-7; no firm D call. Germline CDR1 is GTSNPN and CDR2 is SVGIG (reference sequence). This CDR3 comprises 11 residues. V shed 2 bases and J shed 4 bases, with 6 bases lying between them. Written as DNA, the CDR3 is TGTGCCTGGAGTCCTCGTTACGAGCAGTACTTC. Its translation: CAWSPRYEQYF. Supplemented by reference TRBV30 and TRBJ2-7, the full variable domain reads SQTIHQWPATLVQPVGSPLSLECTVEGTSNPNLYWYRQAAGRGLQLLFYSVGIGQISSEVPQNLSASRPQDRQFILSSKKLLLSDSGFYLCAWSPRYEQYFGPGTRLTVT.

The chain recombines TRBV5-4 with TRBJ2-7; 7 positions match TRBD2. Trimming took 4 bases from V and 5 from J; bases not matched to a gene: 15. The germline CDR1 and CDR2 sequences are SGHNT and YYREEE (reference sequence). The CDR3 runs 16 residues. DNA of the CDR3: TGTGCCAGCAGCAGGCAAGGACTAGAAGATAAAAACGAGCAGTACTTC. Amino acids: CASSRQGLEDKNEQYF.

This sequence joins TRBV14 and TRBJ2-3, with 8 nucleotides matching TRBD1. The CDR3 is made up of 16 amino acids. With 4 bases clipped from V and 3 bases from J, the junction kept 9 bases outside the gene matches. Germline CDR1 and CDR2: SGHDN and FVKESK. DNA for the CDR3: TGTGCCAGCAGCCTACGTCGGACAGGGTGGACAGATACGCAGTATTTT. Its protein is CASSLRRTGWTDTQYF.

The table lists this clone with a count of one. The chain joins TRBV25-1 to TRBJ2-3; D might be TRBD1 (5 bases). The CDR3 is 14 amino acids. Germline CDR1 and CDR2: MGHDK and SYGVNS. The V gene lost 2 bases and the J gene lost 2 bases, with 8 bases spanning the gap. The CDR3 loop reads CASSEGGATDTQYF. Here the CDR3 DNA reads TGTGCCAGCAGTGAAGGTGGGGCCACAGATACGCAGTATTTT.

This chain links TRBV4-1 with TRBJ2-1; D is uncertain. The CDR3 spans 16 residues. V lost 0 bases and J lost 0, with 9 bases in between. CDR1 is MGHRA and CDR2 is YSYEKL in the germline V gene. As DNA, the CDR3 is TGCGCCAGCAGCCAAGATGAAGATAGCTCCTACAATGAGCAGTTCTTC. This sequence encodes CASSQDEDSSYNEQFF.